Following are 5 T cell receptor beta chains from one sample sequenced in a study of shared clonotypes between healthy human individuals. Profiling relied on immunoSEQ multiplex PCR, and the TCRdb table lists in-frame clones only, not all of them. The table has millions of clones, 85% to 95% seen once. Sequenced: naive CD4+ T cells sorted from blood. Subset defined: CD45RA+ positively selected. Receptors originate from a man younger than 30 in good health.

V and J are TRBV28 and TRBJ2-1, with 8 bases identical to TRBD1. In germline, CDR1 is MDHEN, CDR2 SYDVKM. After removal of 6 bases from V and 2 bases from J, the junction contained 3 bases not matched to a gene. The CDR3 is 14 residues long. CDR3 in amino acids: CASRTGAPYNEQFF. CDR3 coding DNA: TGTGCCAGCAGGACAGGGGCCCCCTACAATGAGCAGTTCTTC.

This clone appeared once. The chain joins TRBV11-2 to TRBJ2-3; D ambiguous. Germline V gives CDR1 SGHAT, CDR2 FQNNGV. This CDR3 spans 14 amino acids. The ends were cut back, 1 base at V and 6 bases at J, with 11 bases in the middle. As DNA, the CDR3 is TGTGCCAGCAGCTTAGCGCTCGCCGTCGATACGCAGTATTTT. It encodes CASSLALAVDTQYF.

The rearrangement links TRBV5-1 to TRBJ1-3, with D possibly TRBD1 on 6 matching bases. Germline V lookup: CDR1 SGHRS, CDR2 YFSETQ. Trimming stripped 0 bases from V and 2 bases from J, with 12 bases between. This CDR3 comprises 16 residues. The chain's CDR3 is CASSLVGGQAGNTIYF. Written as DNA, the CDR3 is TGCGCCAGCAGCTTGGTCGGGGGGCAAGCTGGAAACACCATATATTTT.

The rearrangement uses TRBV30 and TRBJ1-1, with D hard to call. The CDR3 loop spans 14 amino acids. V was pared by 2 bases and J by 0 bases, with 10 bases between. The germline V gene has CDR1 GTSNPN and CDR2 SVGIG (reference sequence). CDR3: CAWSLVKLNTEAFF. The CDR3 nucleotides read TGTGCCTGGAGTTTAGTTAAGCTGAACACTGAAGCTTTCTTT. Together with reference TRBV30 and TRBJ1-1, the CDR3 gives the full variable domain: SQTIHQWPATLVQPVGSPLSLECTVEGTSNPNLYWYRQAAGRGLQLLFYSVGIGQISSEVPQNLSASRPQDRQFILSSKKLLLSDSGFYLCAWSLVKLNTEAFFGQGTRLTVV.

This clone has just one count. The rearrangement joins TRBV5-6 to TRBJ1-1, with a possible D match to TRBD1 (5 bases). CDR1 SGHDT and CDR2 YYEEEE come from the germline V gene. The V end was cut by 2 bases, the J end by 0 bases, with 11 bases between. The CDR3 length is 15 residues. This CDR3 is CASSFSFRVNTEAFF. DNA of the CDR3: TGTGCCAGCAGCTTCAGTTTCAGGGTGAACACTGAAGCTTTCTTT.